Listed below are T cell receptor beta chains from one sample, sequenced in a study of T cell responses to AZD1222 COVID-19 vaccine. Here immunoSEQ multiplex PCR was the method, and the copy in TCRdb shows in-frame clones only, minus some. Of approximately 100,000 clones in the sample, approximately 88% were seen once. Sequences were derived from peripheral blood, sampled on day 0 of AZD1222 vaccination. The receptors stem from an adult in good health. CDR3s include the opening cysteine and the closing phenylalanine or tryptophan. A D gene is named only where the DNA matches it firmly. Expanded clones get a size class; other rows say once, few or many, or leave the size out.

TRBJ2-1	TRBD1	TRBV9	NA	CASSAPGQSLIF	TGTGCCAGCAGCGCCCCGGGACAGTCACTCATCTTC
TRBJ2-2	NA	TRBV24-1	once	CATSDAGRAGELFF	TGTGCCACCAGTGATGCAGGGCGAGCCGGGGAGCTGTTTTTT
TRBJ2-1	TRBD1	TRBV5-8	NA	CASSLQGRSYNEQFF	TGTGCCAGCAGCCTACAGGGGCGATCCTACAATGAGCAGTTCTTC
TRBJ2-3	NA	TRBV7-9	NA	CSVMSNTQYF	TGTTCTGTTATGAGCAATACGCAGTATTTT
TRBJ1-5	TRBD1	TRBV3-1/TRBV3-2	NA	CASSLGRGRQPQHF	TGTGCCAGCAGCCTCGGCAGGGGGCGACAGCCCCAGCATTTT
TRBJ2-4	NA	TRBV7-9	NA	CASSRSGTQKNIQYF	TGTGCCAGCAGCCGATCCGGGACACAGAAAAACATTCAGTACTTC
TRBJ1-1	NA	TRBV30	once	CAWSNLMNTEAFF	TGTGCCTGGAGTAACCTCATGAACACTGAAGCTTTCTTT
TRBJ2-1	NA	TRBV27	NA	CASSSAGAGYNEQFF	TGTGCCAGCAGTTCCGCGGGGGCCGGTTACAATGAGCAGTTCTTC
TRBJ1-3	TRBD1	TRBV5-1	NA	CASSLSGGSGNTIYF	TGCGCCAGCAGCTTATCAGGGGGCAGTGGAAACACCATATATTTT
TRBJ2-3	NA	TRBV18	NA	CASSPNSDSTDTQYF	TGTGCCAGCTCACCCAATAGCGATAGCACAGATACGCAGTATTTT
TRBJ2-3	TRBD2	TRBV10-3	NA	CAISKTGGRDTQYF	TGTGCCATCAGCAAGACGGGGGGTAGAGATACGCAGTATTTT
TRBJ2-2	NA	TRBV30	NA	CAWSPPGSVHGELFF	TGTGCCTGGAGTCCGCCAGGGAGCGTACACGGGGAGCTGTTTTTT
TRBJ2-7	TRBD2	TRBV28	NA	CASSLYLGLAGVSYEQYF	TGTGCCAGCAGTTTATACCTGGGACTAGCGGGGGTCTCCTACGAGCAGTACTTC
TRBJ1-2	TRBD1	TRBV4-2	NA	CASSQSGTEANYGYTF	TGTGCCAGCAGCCAAAGCGGGACAGAAGCTAACTATGGCTACACCTTC
TRBJ1-3	NA	TRBV29-1	NA	CSVGDGSSGNTIYF	TGCAGCGTCGGGGACGGGTCCTCTGGAAACACCATATATTTT
TRBJ2-7	TRBD1	TRBV18	once	CASSDRYEQYF	TGTGCCAGCTCGGACAGGTACGAGCAGTACTTC
TRBJ2-2	TRBD1	TRBV25-1	few	CASSEAQGETGELFF	TGTGCCAGCAGTGAAGCACAGGGGGAAACCGGGGAGCTGTTTTTT
TRBJ2-3	NA	TRBV5-6	NA	CASSLASLRPADTQYF	TGTGCCAGCAGCTTGGCCTCACTAAGGCCGGCAGATACGCAGTATTTT
TRBJ1-1	NA	TRBV7-9	NA	CASSLGSGTREDRAFF	TGTGCCAGCAGCTTAGGGTCTGGGACACGGGAGGATAGGGCTTTCTTT
TRBJ2-7	TRBD1	TRBV19	NA	CATGQGLEQYF	TGTGCCACCGGACAGGGGCTCGAGCAGTACTTC
TRBJ1-2	TRBD1	TRBV11-3	once	CASSFRTGGRYGYTF	TGTGCCAGCAGCTTTCGGACAGGGGGCAGGTATGGCTACACCTTC
TRBJ2-1	NA	TRBV5-1	NA	CASSADRNYNEQFF	TGCGCCAGCAGCGCGGACAGAAACTACAATGAGCAGTTCTTC
TRBJ1-4	NA	TRBV7-9	NA	CASSLAGGGEKLFF	TGTGCCAGCAGCTTGGCGGGGGGCGGAGAAAAACTGTTTTTT
TRBJ1-6	NA	TRBV27	few	CASSLIQGAPLHF	TGTGCCAGCAGTTTAATTCAAGGGGCACCCCTCCACTTT
TRBJ2-2	NA	TRBV18	NA	CASSLQEDGTGELFF	TGTGCCAGCTCGTTACAGGAGGATGGGACCGGGGAGCTGTTTTTT